A selection of T cell receptor beta chains follows, all from one sample in a study of T cells after yellow fever vaccination. TCRdb reanalysed the 5' RACE reads using MiXCR and keeps one entry per CDR3 protein. The data contain under 500,000 distinct CDR3 sequences, roughly a sixth of them singletons. The material sequenced was PBMCs, taken before the yellow fever booster vaccination. Source of these receptors: a man aged 18 to 30 who received the YFV17D yellow fever vaccine. Each CDR3 is given with its conserved first and last residue. The D gene is left open where the match is weak. Rows give clone size only sometimes, using once, few, many, or a class for an expanded clone.

J gene | CDR3 length | V gene | D gene | clone size | CDR3 DNA | CDR3 protein
TRBJ1-1 | 12 | TRBV7-2 | . | . | TGTGCCAGCAGCTCCGACTCTTCTGAAGCTTTCTTT | CASSSDSSEAFF
TRBJ2-1 | 15 | TRBV5-1 | TRBD2 | many | TGCGCCAGCAGCTTCGGGACTAGCGGGTACAATGAGCAGTTCTTC | CASSFGTSGYNEQFF
TRBJ2-4 | 13 | TRBV7-9 | . | . | TGTGCCAGCAACCCGTGGGCCTCGGGGCTTCAGTACTTC | CASNPWASGLQYF
TRBJ2-3 | 14 | TRBV11-2 | . | . | TGTGCCAGCAGCCGCTTATCTCCGGGACGCCTGGAGTATTTT | CASSRLSPGRLEYF
TRBJ2-1 | 14 | TRBV29-1 | . | many | TGCAGCGTTGAAGGCCGAAGCACAGCGGATGAGCAGTTCTTC | CSVEGRSTADEQFF
TRBJ2-5 | 14 | TRBV7-9 | . | few | TGTGCCAGCAGCTCACTAGGAAGGGGAGAGACCCAGTACTTC | CASSSLGRGETQYF
TRBJ1-2 | 13 | TRBV5-4 | . | . | TGTGCCAGCAGCTCCGAAGGGTCCGGGGGCTACACCTTC | CASSSEGSGGYTF
TRBJ2-5 | 14 | TRBV7-9 | . | . | TGTGCCAGCAGCTTAACACTTCGAGACGAGACCCAGTACTTC | CASSLTLRDETQYF
TRBJ1-3 | 13 | TRBV6-5 | . | . | TGTGCCAGCAGTTCCTTGGACAGTTATCACATATATTTT | CASSSLDSYHIYF
TRBJ1-1 | 15 | TRBV4-2 | TRBD1 | few | TGTGCCAGCAGCCAAGATTCAGGGGGCGGCACTGAAGCTTTCTTT | CASSQDSGGGTEAFF
TRBJ2-5 | 12 | TRBV5-1 | . | few | TGCGCCAGCAGCTGGCACAGGGAGGACCAGTACTTC | CASSWHREDQYF
TRBJ2-6 | 16 | TRBV7-9 | . | . | TGTGCCAGCAGCCACCAGCTGGCCTCCGGGGCCAACGTCCTGACTTTC | CASSHQLASGANVLTF
TRBJ2-2 | 16 | TRBV19 | . | . | TGTGCCAGCTCCAGGCTACACCTCTCGAACACCGGGGAGCTGTTTTTT | CASSRLHLSNTGELFF
TRBJ2-6 | 14 | TRBV4-1 | . | few | TGCGCCAGCAGCCCGAAGGGAGGGGCCAACGTCCTGACTTTC | CASSPKGGANVLTF
TRBJ2-1 | 16 | TRBV10-3 | . | few | TGTGCCATCAGTGACGGGGGATTCGGGGACTACAATGAGCAGTTCTTC | CAISDGGFGDYNEQFF
TRBJ2-1 | 13 | TRBV12-3/TRBV12-4 | TRBD2 | few | TGTGCCAGCAGTTTAGGGAGTCCTAGCGGGCAGTTCTTC | CASSLGSPSGQFF
TRBJ1-1 | 13 | TRBV18 | . | few | TGTGCCAGCTCACCACTAACGGTGGCTGAAGCTTTCTTT | CASSPLTVAEAFF
TRBJ2-2 | 12 | TRBV29-1 | . | . | TGCAGCGTTGTGTTGGGCACCGGGGAGCTGTTTTTT | CSVVLGTGELFF
TRBJ1-1 | 9 | TRBV5-7 | . | . | TGTGCCAGCAGCCGACGGGCTTTCTTT | CASSRRAFF
TRBJ1-1 | 14 | TRBV5-1 | . | . | TGCGCCAGCAGCCCCACCACGGGAGACACTGAAGCTTTCTTT | CASSPTTGDTEAFF
TRBJ2-3 | 16 | TRBV6-1 | TRBD2 | . | TGTGCCAGCAGTCGCCGACTAGCGGGATACACAGATACGCAGTATTTT | CASSRRLAGYTDTQYF
TRBJ2-6 | 16 | TRBV7-9 | . | . | TGTGCCAGCAGTAGCAGGGCACTTTCTGGGGCCAACGTCCTGACTTTC | CASSSRALSGANVLTF
TRBJ2-5 | 15 | TRBV6-6 | . | . | TGTGCCAGCAGTTACCCAGGGAAACAAGGAGAGACCCAGTACTTC | CASSYPGKQGETQYF
TRBJ2-1 | 12 | TRBV7-3 | . | few | TGTGCCAGCAGCTTAGAAGATGATGAGCAGTTCTTC | CASSLEDDEQFF
TRBJ1-4 | 15 | TRBV12-3/TRBV12-4 | . | . | TGTGCCAGCAGTTTACAGGCAGGGGACTCCACCAGACTGTTTTTT | CASSLQAGDSTRLFF
TRBJ1-6 | 15 | TRBV5-1 | . | . | TGCGCCAGCAGCTTGGGGGCAGGGCACGGTTCACCCCTCCACTTT | CASSLGAGHGSPLHF
TRBJ1-1 | 14 | TRBV9 | . | . | TGTGCCAGCAGCGTAGCTGGGGGCCGGACTGAAGCTTTCTTT | CASSVAGGRTEAFF
TRBJ1-6 | 15 | TRBV6-5 | . | few | TGTGCCAGCAGAACCGGGACTAACTATAATTCACCCCTCCACTTT | CASRTGTNYNSPLHF